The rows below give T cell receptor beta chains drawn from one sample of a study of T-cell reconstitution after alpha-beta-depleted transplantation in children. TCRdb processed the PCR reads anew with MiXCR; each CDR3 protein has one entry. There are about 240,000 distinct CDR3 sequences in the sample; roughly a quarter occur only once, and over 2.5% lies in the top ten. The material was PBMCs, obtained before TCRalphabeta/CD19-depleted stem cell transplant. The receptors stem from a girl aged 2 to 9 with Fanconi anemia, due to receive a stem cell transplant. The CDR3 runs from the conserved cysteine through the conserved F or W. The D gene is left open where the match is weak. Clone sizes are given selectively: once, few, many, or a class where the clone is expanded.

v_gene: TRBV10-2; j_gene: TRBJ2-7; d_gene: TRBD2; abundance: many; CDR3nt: TGCGCCAGCAGCAAGCCGGGACTAGTGACCGAGCAGTACTTC; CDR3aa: CASSKPGLVTEQYF
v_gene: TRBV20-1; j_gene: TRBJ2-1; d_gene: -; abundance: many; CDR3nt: TGCAGTGCTAGTCTAGTTCTCAATGAGCAGTTCTTC; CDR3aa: CSASLVLNEQFF
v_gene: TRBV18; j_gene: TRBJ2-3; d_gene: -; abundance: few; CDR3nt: TGTGCCAGCTCACCGTTGGGTTCGAGCACAGATACGCAGTATTTT; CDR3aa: CASSPLGSSTDTQYF
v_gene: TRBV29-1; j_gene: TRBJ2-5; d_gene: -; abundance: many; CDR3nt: TGCAGCGTTGAATTTGGACGGATCCAAGAGACCCAGTACTTC; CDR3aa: CSVEFGRIQETQYF
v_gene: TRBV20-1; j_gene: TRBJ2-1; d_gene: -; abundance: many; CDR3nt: TGCAGTGCTGGGAAAAACAATGAGCAGTTCTTC; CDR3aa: CSAGKNNEQFF
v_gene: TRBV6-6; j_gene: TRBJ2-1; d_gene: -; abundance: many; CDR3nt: TGTGCCAGCAGTTACTCAGTCGGCCAGGAGGAGTTCTTC; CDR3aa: CASSYSVGQEEFF
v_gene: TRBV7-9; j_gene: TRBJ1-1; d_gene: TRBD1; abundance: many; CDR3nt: TGTGCCAGCAGCTTACTGCCTGGACAGGGGGCTCCTGAAGCTTTCTTT; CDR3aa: CASSLLPGQGAPEAFF
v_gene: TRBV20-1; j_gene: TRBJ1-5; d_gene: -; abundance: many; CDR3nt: TGCAGTGCTACGGGGGGCGTCAATCAGCCCCAGCATTTT; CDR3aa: CSATGGVNQPQHF
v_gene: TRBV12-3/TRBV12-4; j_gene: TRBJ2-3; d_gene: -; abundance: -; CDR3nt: TGTGCCAGCAGTTTGGTGCTTCCCACAGATACGCAGTATTTT; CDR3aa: CASSLVLPTDTQYF
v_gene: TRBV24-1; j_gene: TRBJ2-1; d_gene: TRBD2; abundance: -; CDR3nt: TGTGCCACCAGTGATCTTATAGCCACCCGGACTAGCGACAATGAGCAGTTCTTC; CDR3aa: CATSDLIATRTSDNEQFF
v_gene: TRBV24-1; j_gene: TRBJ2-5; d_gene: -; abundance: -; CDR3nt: TGTGCCACCAGTCAGCCCTGGGGGCGTCAAGAGACCCAGTACTTC; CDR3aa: CATSQPWGRQETQYF
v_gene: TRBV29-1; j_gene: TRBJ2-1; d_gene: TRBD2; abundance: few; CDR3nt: TGCAGCGCAAGTATAGCGGGAGGGCACTACAATGAGCAGTTCTTC; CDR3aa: CSASIAGGHYNEQFF
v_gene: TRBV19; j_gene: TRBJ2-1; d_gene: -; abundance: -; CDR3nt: TGTGCCAGTACGCACCGGGTAGCCCCCTTTGATGAGCAGTTCTTC; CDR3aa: CASTHRVAPFDEQFF
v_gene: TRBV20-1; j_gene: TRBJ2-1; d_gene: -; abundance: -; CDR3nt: TGCAGTGCTAGAGAGGTCCCTGAGCAGTTCTTC; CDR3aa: CSAREVPEQFF
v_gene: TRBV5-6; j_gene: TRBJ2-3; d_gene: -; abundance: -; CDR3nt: TGTGCCAGCAGCTCGCCCCGGACGGGGTGGGTAGATACGCAGTATTTT; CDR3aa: CASSSPRTGWVDTQYF
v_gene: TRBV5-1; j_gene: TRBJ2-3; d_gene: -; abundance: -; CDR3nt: TGCGCCAGCAGATTGGACACCACAGATACGCAGTATTTT; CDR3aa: CASRLDTTDTQYF
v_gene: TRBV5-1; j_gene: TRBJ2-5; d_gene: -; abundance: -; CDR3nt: TGCGCCAGCAGCTTCGATACAGATCAAGAGACCCAGTACTTC; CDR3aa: CASSFDTDQETQYF
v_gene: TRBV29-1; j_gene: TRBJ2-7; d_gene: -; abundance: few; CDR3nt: TGCAGCGTTGCGGTCAGCTCCTACGAGCAGTACTTC; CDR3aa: CSVAVSSYEQYF
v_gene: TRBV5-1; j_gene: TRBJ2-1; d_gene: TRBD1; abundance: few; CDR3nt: TGCGCCAGCAGCTTTGGCCTCCTCCCAGGGGGAAGAAATGAGCAGTTCTTC; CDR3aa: CASSFGLLPGGRNEQFF
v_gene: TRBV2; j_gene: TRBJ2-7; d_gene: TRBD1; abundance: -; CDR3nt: TGTGCCAGCGGCCGGGACAGGGCCCCCTACGAGCAGTACTTC; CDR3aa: CASGRDRAPYEQYF
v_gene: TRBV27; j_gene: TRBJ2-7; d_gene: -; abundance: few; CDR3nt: TGTGCCAGCAGTTTAGACGAGGGGCTCGAGCAGTACTTC; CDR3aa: CASSLDEGLEQYF
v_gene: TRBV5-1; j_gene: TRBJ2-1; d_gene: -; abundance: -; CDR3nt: TGCGCCAGCACTCACGGGGGTGAGCAGTTCTTC; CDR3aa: CASTHGGEQFF
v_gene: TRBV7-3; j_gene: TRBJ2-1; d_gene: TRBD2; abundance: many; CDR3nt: TGTGCCAGCAGCTTAAGCGGCGGGGGGGCCTGGGAGCAGTTCTTC; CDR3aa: CASSLSGGGAWEQFF
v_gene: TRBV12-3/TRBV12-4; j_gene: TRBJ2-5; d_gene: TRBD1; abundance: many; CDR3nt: TGTGCCAGCAGTTTAACCTGGACAGGGCCGCAAGAGACCCAGTACTTC; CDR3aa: CASSLTWTGPQETQYF
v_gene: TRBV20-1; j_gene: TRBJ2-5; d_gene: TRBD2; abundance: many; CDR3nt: TGCAGTGCTCCCCCCCCGGGACTAGCGGGTGGCACCTTTCAGAGAGAGACCCAGTACTTC; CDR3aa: CSAPPPGLAGGTFQRETQYF
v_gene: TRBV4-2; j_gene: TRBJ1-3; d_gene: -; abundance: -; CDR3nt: TGTGCCAGCAGCCAATTCGGCCCCAGGAGTTCATCTGGAAACACCATATATTTT; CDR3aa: CASSQFGPRSSSGNTIYF
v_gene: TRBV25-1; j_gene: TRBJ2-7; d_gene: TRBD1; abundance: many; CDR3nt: TGTGCCAGCAGGAGGACAGGGGTGACGTACGAGCAGTACTTC; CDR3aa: CASRRTGVTYEQYF
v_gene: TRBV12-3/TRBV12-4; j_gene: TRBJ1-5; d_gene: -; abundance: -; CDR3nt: TGTGCCAGCAGTTTATATACCAATCAGCCCCAGCATTTT; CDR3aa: CASSLYTNQPQHF
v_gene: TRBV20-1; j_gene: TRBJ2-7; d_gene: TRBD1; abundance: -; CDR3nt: TGCAGTGCTAGACTAGGACAGGGGTCCTACGAGCAGTACTTC; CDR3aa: CSARLGQGSYEQYF
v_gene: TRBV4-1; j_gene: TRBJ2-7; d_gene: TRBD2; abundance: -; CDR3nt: TGCGCCAGCAGCCAAGTACTAGCGGAGGCCACCTACGAGCAGTACTTC; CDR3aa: CASSQVLAEATYEQYF
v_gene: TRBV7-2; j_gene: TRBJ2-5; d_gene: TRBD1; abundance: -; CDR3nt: TGTGCCAGCAGCTCTGGGGGGACAGGGCCCGAGACCCAGTACTTC; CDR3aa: CASSSGGTGPETQYF
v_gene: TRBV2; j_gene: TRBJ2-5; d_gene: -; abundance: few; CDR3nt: TGTGCCAGCAGTGAGGTGGTCCAAGAGACCCAGTACTTC; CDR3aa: CASSEVVQETQYF
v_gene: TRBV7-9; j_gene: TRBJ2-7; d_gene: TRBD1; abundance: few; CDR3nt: TGTGCCAGCAGCAAACCCGGGACAGGATCCTACGAGCAGTACTTC; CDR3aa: CASSKPGTGSYEQYF
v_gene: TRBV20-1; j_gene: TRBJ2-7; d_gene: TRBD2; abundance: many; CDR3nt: TGCAGTGCTAGAGTTAAGCGGGACTACGAGCAGTACTTC; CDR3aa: CSARVKRDYEQYF
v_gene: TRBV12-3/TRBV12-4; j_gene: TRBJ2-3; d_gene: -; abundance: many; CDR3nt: TGTGCCAGCAGACCTTCTAGCGTAAGCACAGATACGCAGTATTTT; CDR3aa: CASRPSSVSTDTQYF
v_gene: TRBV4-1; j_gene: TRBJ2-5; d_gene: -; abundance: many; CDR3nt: TGCGCCAGCAGCCAAGGGAGTACCGATAATGGGGAGACCCAGTACTTC; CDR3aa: CASSQGSTDNGETQYF
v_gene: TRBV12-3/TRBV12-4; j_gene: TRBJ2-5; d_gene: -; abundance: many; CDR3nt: TGTGCCAGCAGTTTCCTAGCCCAAGAGACCCAGTACTTC; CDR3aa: CASSFLAQETQYF
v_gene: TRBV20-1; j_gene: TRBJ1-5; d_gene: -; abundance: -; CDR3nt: TGCAGTGCGCCTAGGGTTGGCAATCAGCCCCAGCATTTT; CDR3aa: CSAPRVGNQPQHF
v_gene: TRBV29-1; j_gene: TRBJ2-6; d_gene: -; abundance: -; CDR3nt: TGCAGCGTTATCTCGGGGGCCAACGTCCTGACTTTC; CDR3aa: CSVISGANVLTF
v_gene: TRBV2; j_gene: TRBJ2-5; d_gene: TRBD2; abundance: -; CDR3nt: TGTGCCACGGGGGGGCAAGAGACCCAGTACTTC; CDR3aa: CATGGQETQYF
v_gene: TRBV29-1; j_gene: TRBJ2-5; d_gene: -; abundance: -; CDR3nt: TGCAGCGTTGAAGGAGGGACAAGAAAAGAGACCCAGTACTTC; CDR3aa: CSVEGGTRKETQYF
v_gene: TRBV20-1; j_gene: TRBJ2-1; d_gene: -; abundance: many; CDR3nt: TGCAGTGCTAGTGGGGGGACCTTCCTTTACAATGAGCAGTTCTTC; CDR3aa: CSASGGTFLYNEQFF
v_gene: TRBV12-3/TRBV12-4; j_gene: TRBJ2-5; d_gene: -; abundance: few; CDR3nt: TGTGCCAGCAGTTTTCGACTAGGCGGGCCGGAGACCCAGTACTTC; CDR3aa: CASSFRLGGPETQYF
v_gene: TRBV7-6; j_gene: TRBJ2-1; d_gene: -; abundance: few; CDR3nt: TGTGCCAGCAGCTTATACAGGGAGGGATACAATGAGCAGTTCTTC; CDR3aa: CASSLYREGYNEQFF
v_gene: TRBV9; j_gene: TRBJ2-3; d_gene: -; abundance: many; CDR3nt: TGTGCCAGCAGCGTCGTAGGAGATACGCAGTATTTT; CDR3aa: CASSVVGDTQYF
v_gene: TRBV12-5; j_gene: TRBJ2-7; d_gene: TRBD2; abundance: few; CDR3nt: TGTGCTAGTGGTTTCTCTATAGCGGGAGGGAGCTCCTACGAGCAGTACTTC; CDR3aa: CASGFSIAGGSSYEQYF
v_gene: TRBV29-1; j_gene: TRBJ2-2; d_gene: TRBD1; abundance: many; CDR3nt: TGCAGCGTTGCGACGACAGGGTGGTACACCGGGGAGCTGTTTTTT; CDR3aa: CSVATTGWYTGELFF